Listed below are T cell receptor beta chains from one sample, sequenced in a study of blood T cell repertoires in COVID-19. Clones were read by immunoSEQ multiplex PCR, and TCRdb kept only the in-frame ones, dropping some. In the table there are approximately 140,000 clones, more than 80% of which are singletons. What was sequenced was peripheral blood. These receptors were taken from a human donor in a cohort sampled during active COVID-19. Each CDR3 is given with its conserved first and last residue. D genes are given only for firm matches. For some rows the clone size is stated as once, few or many, or as a class when expanded; others skip it.

V gene,clone size,J gene,D gene,CDR3 protein,CDR3 DNA
TRBV19,.,TRBJ1-4,TRBD1,CASSPGTATNEKLFF,TGTGCCAGTAGTCCCGGGACAGCAACTAATGAAAAACTGTTTTTT
TRBV7-7,once,TRBJ2-5,TRBD2,CASSFSGGAGLETQYF,TGTGCTAGCAGCTTTAGCGGGGGGGCGGGTTTGGAGACCCAGTACTTC
TRBV28,.,TRBJ1-6,TRBD1,CASSPTTGTNSPLHF,TGTGCCAGCAGTCCTACGACAGGGACTAATTCACCCCTCCACTTT
TRBV4-1,.,TRBJ1-2,TRBD1,CASSPPTGGYGYTF,TGCGCCAGCAGCCCACCGACAGGGGGCTATGGCTACACCTTC
TRBV10-1,.,TRBJ2-1,TRBD2,CAPLAGRSYNEQFF,TGCGCCCCCTTAGCGGGGCGATCCTACAATGAGCAGTTCTTC
TRBV7-3,.,TRBJ2-1,TRBD1,CASRSGTGGDEQFF,TGTGCCAGCAGGTCAGGGACAGGGGGCGATGAGCAGTTCTTC
TRBV5-4,.,TRBJ1-2,.,CASSLGGGYGYTF,TGTGCCAGCAGCTTGGGAGGGGGCTATGGCTACACCTTC
TRBV4-1,once,TRBJ2-1,TRBD1,CASSQASQGAGNEQFF,TGCGCCAGCAGCCAAGCCTCTCAGGGGGCCGGGAATGAGCAGTTCTTC
TRBV28,.,TRBJ2-5,.,CASSFKLGGETQYF,TGTGCCAGCAGTTTTAAGCTCGGGGGAGAGACCCAGTACTTC
TRBV28,.,TRBJ2-3,TRBD1,CASSPPGQGEDTQYF,TGTGCCAGCAGTCCTCCGGGACAGGGTGAAGATACGCAGTATTTT
TRBV10-3,.,TRBJ2-7,TRBD1,CAITPGQGSYEQYF,TGTGCCATCACCCCGGGACAGGGGAGCTACGAGCAGTACTTC
TRBV7-2,once,TRBJ1-2,.,CASSLLYGDGYTF,TGTGCCAGCAGCTTATTGTACGGGGATGGCTACACCTTC
TRBV6-2/TRBV6-3,few,TRBJ2-7,.,CASSYSRYRPFWEQYF,TGTGCCAGCAGTTACTCGAGGTACAGGCCCTTCTGGGAGCAGTACTTC
TRBV12-3/TRBV12-4,.,TRBJ2-1,.,CASSPGRGNEQFF,TGTGCCAGCAGTCCTGGTCGGGGCAATGAGCAGTTCTTC
TRBV19,.,TRBJ1-2,.,CASSIEKMYGYTF,TGTGCCAGTAGTATCGAGAAGATGTATGGCTACACCTTC
TRBV4-1,.,TRBJ2-7,.,CASSPGEGPYEQYF,TGCGCCAGCAGCCCAGGGGAGGGACCCTACGAGCAGTACTTC
TRBV29-1,.,TRBJ2-3,.,CSVEKGADTQYF,TGCAGCGTTGAAAAGGGGGCAGATACGCAGTATTTT
TRBV6-5,.,TRBJ1-2,.,CASQESGIYTF,TGTGCCAGCCAGGAGTCGGGGATCTACACCTTC
TRBV5-6,.,TRBJ2-5,.,CASSSGIREAQETQYF,TGTGCCAGCAGCTCCGGTATAAGGGAGGCACAAGAGACCCAGTACTTC
TRBV6-5,once,TRBJ1-2,.,CASRRPTRNYGYTF,TGTGCCAGCAGAAGACCGACAAGGAACTATGGCTACACCTTC
TRBV7-2,.,TRBJ2-5,TRBD1,CASSLGTGWRETQYF,TGTGCCAGCAGCTTAGGGACAGGGTGGAGGGAGACCCAGTACTTC
TRBV7-2,.,TRBJ1-2,.,CASSPGLSRGYGYTF,TGTGCCAGCAGCCCCGGACTCTCTCGGGGCTATGGCTACACCTTC
TRBV4-2,.,TRBJ2-2,.,CASSLTRSRELFF,TGTGCCAGCAGCCTGACTAGGTCCCGGGAGCTGTTTTTT
TRBV11-2,.,TRBJ2-3,.,CASSKDIVSTDTQYF,TGTGCCAGCAGCAAAGACATAGTAAGCACAGATACGCAGTATTTT
TRBV9,.,TRBJ2-5,.,CASSSRTGGETQYF,TGTGCCAGCAGCTCCAGGACCGGCGGGGAGACCCAGTACTTC
TRBV5-1,.,TRBJ2-4,.,CASSFEQKNIQYF,TGCGCCAGCAGCTTTGAACAGAAAAACATTCAGTACTTC
TRBV5-6,.,TRBJ1-4,TRBD1,CASSAGGGGTNEKLFF,TGTGCCAGCAGCGCAGGGGGCGGGGGAACTAATGAAAAACTGTTTTTT
TRBV3-1/TRBV3-2,.,TRBJ1-2,.,CASSENTGLWGYTF,TGTGCCAGCAGCGAGAACACAGGGTTGTGGGGCTACACCTTC
TRBV15,once,TRBJ1-5,TRBD1,CATSRNRGRQPQHF,TGTGCCACCAGCAGGAACAGGGGACGACAGCCCCAGCATTTT
TRBV19,.,TRBJ1-5,.,CATAGTKNQPQHF,TGTGCCACAGCCGGGACAAAAAATCAGCCCCAGCATTTT
TRBV9,.,TRBJ1-6,.,CASSVEADYYNSPLHF,TGTGCCAGCAGCGTAGAGGCAGACTATTATAATTCACCCCTCCACTTT
TRBV3-1/TRBV3-2,.,TRBJ2-4,.,CASSQDLQTPALAKNIQYF,TGTGCCAGCAGCCAAGATCTGCAAACCCCAGCGCTAGCCAAAAACATTCAGTACTTC
TRBV10-3,.,TRBJ2-1,.,CAISGGGVGNEQFF,TGTGCCATCAGTGGAGGGGGGGTAGGCAATGAGCAGTTCTTC